The rows below give T cell receptor beta chains drawn from one sample of a study of T cell responses to AZD1222 COVID-19 vaccine. Clones were read by immunoSEQ multiplex PCR, and TCRdb kept only the in-frame ones, dropping some. The repertoire holds under 140,000 clones, with just under 95% as singletons. Sequences were derived from peripheral blood, sampled 28 days after the second AZD1222 dose. The receptors stem from an adult who received the AZD1222 COVID-19 vaccine. CDR3s include the opening cysteine and the closing phenylalanine or tryptophan. The D gene is left open where the match is weak. The size entry is marked missing in some rows and otherwise reads once, few, many or a size class.

-	once	TRBV7-8	TRBJ2-3	CASSLMKENPQYF	TGTGCCAGCAGCTTAATGAAGGAAAATCCGCAGTATTTT
-	-	TRBV28	TRBJ1-1	CASTSPRDSSTEAFF	TGTGCCAGCACCTCTCCCCGGGACTCGTCGACTGAAGCTTTCTTT
TRBD1	-	TRBV30	TRBJ1-2	CAWSETGEVYGYTF	TGTGCCTGGAGTGAAACAGGGGAGGTCTATGGCTACACCTTC
-	-	TRBV5-1	TRBJ1-6	CASSLEGEGLSLHF	TGCGCCAGCAGCTTGGAGGGCGAGGGGCTATCCCTCCACTTT
-	-	TRBV6-2/TRBV6-3	TRBJ2-3	CASSTLRDTDTQYF	TGTGCCAGCAGTACCCTCCGGGACACAGATACGCAGTATTTT
-	-	TRBV5-4	TRBJ2-1	CASSAGRGVTYNEQFF	TGTGCCAGCAGCGCTGGGCGGGGCGTAACCTACAATGAGCAGTTCTTC
-	few	TRBV1	TRBJ1-6	CTSSQARDIPPVYNSPLHF	TGCACCAGCAGCCAAGCCAGGGACATTCCTCCGGTTTATAATTCACCCCTCCACTTT
-	-	TRBV6-2/TRBV6-3	TRBJ2-5	CASSYKGFPETQYF	TGTGCCAGCAGTTACAAGGGATTTCCGGAGACCCAGTACTTC
-	-	TRBV28	TRBJ1-3	CASSLPDSRYGNTIYF	TGTGCCAGCAGTTTACCCGACAGCCGGTATGGAAACACCATATATTTT
-	-	TRBV7-6	TRBJ1-3	CASSLETSYSGNTIYF	TGTGCCAGCAGCCTAGAGACAAGCTACTCTGGAAACACCATATATTTT
-	once	TRBV5-1	TRBJ1-3	CASSFASSSGNTIYF	TGCGCCAGCAGCTTTGCAAGTTCTTCCGGAAACACCATATATTTT
-	-	TRBV19	TRBJ1-2	CASSIRDYGYTF	TGTGCCAGTAGTATCCGGGATTACGGCTACACCTTC
-	-	TRBV7-3	TRBJ1-2	CASGAHYTF	TGTGCCAGCGGCGCCCACTACACCTTC
-	-	TRBV18	TRBJ2-5	CASSPLDSGTQYF	TGTGCCAGCTCACCTCTAGACTCCGGGACCCAGTACTTC
-	-	TRBV6-2/TRBV6-3	TRBJ2-7	CASSYSGGGYHQQYF	TGTGCCAGCAGTTACTCTGGTGGAGGGTATCATCAGCAGTACTTC
-	-	TRBV7-2	TRBJ2-3	CASSSLKGTDTQYF	TGTGCCAGCAGCTCCCTCAAGGGGACAGATACGCAGTATTTT